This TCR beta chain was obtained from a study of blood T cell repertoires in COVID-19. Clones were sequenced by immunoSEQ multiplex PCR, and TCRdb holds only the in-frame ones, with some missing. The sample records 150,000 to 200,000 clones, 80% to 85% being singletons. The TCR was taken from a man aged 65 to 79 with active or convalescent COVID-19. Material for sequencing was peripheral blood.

The CDR3 nucleotides read TGCGCCAGCAGCATACAGGGCTACGAGCAGTACTTC. It is translated as CASSIQGYEQYF. The chain has TRBV5-1 and TRBJ2-7; D might be TRBD1 (6 bases). Trimming took off 4 bases at V and 3 bases at J, with 8 bases between the two ends. CDR1 and CDR2 (germline): SGHRS, YFSETQ. The CDR3 has 12 residues.